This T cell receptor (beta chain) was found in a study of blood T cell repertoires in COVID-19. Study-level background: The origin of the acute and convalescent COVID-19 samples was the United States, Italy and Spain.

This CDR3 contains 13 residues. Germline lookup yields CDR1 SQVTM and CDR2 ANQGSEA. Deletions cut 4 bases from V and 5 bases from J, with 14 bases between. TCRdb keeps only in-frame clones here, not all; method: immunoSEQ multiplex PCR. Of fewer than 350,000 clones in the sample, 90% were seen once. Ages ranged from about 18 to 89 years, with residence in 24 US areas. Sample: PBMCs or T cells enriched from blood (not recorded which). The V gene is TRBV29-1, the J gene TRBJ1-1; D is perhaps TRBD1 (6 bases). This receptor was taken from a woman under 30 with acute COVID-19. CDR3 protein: CSVVQGGRTEAFF. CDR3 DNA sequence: TGCAGCGTTGTACAGGGCGGTAGGACTGAAGCTTTCTTT.